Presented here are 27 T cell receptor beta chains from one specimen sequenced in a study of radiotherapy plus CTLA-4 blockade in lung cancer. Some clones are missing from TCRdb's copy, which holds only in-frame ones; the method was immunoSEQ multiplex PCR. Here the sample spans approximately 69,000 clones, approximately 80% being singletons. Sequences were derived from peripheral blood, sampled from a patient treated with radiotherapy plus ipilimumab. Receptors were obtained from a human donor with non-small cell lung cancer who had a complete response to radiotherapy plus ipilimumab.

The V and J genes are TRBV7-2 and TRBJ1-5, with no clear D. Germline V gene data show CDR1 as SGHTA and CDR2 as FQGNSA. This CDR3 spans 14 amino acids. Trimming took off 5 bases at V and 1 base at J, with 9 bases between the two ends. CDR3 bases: TGTGCCAGCAGCCCTTCCCTCAGCAATCAGCCCCAGCATTTT. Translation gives CASSPSLSNQPQHF.

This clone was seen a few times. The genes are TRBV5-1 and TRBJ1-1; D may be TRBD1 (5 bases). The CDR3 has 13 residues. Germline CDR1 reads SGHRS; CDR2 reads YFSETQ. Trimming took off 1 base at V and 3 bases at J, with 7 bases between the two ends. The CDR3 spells CASSLLGDTEAFF. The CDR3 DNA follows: TGCGCCAGCAGCTTGTTGGGGGACACTGAAGCTTTCTTT.

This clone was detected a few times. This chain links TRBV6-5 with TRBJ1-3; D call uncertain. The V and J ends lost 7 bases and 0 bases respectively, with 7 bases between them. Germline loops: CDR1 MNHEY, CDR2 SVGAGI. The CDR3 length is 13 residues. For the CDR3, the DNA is TGTGCCAGCAATGACGGCTCTGGAAACACCATATATTTT. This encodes CASNDGSGNTIYF.

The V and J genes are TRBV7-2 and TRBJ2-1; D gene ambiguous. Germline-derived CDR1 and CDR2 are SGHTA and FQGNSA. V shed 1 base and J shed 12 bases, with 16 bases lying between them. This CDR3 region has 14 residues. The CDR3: CASSLGMTGVGQFF. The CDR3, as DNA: TGTGCCAGCAGCTTAGGGATGACCGGTGTGGGGCAGTTCTTC.

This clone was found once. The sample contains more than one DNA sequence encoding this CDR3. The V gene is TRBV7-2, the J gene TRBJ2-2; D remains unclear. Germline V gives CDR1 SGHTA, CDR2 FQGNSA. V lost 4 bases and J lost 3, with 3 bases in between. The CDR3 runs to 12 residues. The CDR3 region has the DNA TGTGCCAGCAGCTCTTACACCGGGGAGCTGTTTTTT. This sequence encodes CASSSYTGELFF.

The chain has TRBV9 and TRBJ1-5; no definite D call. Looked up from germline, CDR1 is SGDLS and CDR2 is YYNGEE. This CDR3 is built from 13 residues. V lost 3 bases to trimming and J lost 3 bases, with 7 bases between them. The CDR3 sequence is CASSAQDNQPQHF. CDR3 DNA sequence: TGTGCCAGCAGCGCTCAGGACAATCAGCCCCAGCATTTT.

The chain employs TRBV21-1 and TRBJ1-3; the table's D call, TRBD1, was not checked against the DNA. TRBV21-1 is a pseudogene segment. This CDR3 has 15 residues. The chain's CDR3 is CASSLHDSESHTIYF. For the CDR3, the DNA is TGTGCCAGCAGCCTTCACGACAGTGAGAGTCACACCATATATTTT.

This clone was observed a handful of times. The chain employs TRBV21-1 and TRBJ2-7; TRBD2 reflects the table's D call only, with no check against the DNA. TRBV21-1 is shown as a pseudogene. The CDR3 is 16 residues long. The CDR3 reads CASSRPLWEDLYEQYF. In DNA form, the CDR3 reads TGTGCCAGCAGCCGGCCTCTTTGGGAGGATCTCTACGAGCAGTACTTC.

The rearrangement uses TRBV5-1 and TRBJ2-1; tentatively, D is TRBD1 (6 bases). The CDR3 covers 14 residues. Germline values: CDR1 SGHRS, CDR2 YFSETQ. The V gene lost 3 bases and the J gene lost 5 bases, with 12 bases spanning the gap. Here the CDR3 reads CASSSEDRHNEQFF. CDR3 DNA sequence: TGCGCCAGCAGCTCCGAAGACAGGCACAATGAGCAGTTCTTC.

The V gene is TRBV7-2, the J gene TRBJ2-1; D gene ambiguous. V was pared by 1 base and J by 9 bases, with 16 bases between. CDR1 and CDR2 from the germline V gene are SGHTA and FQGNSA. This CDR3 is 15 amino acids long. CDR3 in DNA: TGTGCCAGCAGCTTAGAAAAAGCCGTTTCAGGTGAGCAGTTCTTC. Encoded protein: CASSLEKAVSGEQFF.

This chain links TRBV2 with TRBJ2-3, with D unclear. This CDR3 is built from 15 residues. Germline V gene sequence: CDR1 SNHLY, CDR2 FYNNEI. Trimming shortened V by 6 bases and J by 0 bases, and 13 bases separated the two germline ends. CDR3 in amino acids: CASSPDGRSTDTQYF. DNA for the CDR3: TGTGCCAGCAGCCCCGACGGAAGGAGCACAGATACGCAGTATTTT.

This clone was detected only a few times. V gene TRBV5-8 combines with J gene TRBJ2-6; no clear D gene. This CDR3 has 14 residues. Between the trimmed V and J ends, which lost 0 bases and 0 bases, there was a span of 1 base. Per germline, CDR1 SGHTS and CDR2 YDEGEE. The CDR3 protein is CASSLDSGANVLTF. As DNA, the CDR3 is TGTGCCAGCAGCTTGGACTCTGGGGCCAACGTCCTGACTTTC.

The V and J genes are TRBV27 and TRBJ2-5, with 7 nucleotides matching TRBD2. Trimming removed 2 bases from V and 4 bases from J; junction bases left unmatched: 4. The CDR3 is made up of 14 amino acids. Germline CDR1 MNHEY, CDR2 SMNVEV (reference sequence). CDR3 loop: CASSLEGGRETQYF. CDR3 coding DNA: TGTGCCAGCAGTTTAGAGGGAGGGCGAGAGACCCAGTACTTC.

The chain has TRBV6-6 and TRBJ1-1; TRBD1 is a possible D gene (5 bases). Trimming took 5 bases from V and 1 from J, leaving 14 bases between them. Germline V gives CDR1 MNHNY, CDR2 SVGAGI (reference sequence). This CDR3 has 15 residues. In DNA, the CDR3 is TGTGCCAGCAGTCCGCCCCCTCAGGGGAACACTGAAGCTTTCTTT. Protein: CASSPPPQGNTEAFF.

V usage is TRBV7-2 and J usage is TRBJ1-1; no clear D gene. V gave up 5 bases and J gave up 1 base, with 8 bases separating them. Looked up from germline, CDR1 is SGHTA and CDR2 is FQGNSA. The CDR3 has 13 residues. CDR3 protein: CASSPVWNTEAFF. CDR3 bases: TGTGCCAGCAGCCCTGTCTGGAACACTGAAGCTTTCTTT.

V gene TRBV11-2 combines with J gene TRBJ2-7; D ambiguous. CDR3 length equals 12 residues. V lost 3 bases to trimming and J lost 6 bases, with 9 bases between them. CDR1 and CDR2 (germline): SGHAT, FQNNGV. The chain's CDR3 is CASSFLGREQYF. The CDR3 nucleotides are TGTGCCAGCAGCTTCCTCGGACGCGAGCAGTACTTC.

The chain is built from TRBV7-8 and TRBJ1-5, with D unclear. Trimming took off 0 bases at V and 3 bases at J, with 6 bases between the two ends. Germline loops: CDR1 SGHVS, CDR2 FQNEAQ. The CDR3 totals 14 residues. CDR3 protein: CASSLAIDNQPQHF. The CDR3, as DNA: TGTGCCAGCAGCTTAGCAATAGACAATCAGCCCCAGCATTTT.

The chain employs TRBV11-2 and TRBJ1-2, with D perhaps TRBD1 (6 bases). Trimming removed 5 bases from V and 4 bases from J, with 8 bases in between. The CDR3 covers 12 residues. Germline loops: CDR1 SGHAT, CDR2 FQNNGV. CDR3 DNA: TGTGCCAGCAGCATGGGGGCCTATGGCTACACCTTC. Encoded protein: CASSMGAYGYTF. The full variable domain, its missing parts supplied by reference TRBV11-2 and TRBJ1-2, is EAGVAQSPRYKIIEKRQSVAFWCNPISGHATLYWYQQILGQGPKLLIQFQNNGVVDDSQLPKDRFSAERLKGVDSTLKIQPAKLEDSAVYLCASSMGAYGYTFGSGTRLTVV.

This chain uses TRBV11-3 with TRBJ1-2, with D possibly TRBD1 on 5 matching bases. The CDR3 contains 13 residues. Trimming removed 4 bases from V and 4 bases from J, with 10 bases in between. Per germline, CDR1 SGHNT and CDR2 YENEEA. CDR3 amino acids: CASSSGHLYGYTF. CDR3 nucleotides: TGTGCCAGCAGCTCTGGACACCTCTATGGCTACACCTTC.

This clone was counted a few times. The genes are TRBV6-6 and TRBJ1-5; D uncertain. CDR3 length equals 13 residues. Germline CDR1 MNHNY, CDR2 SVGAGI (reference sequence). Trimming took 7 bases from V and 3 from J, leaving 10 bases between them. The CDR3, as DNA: TGTGCCAGCACCCGACTGATCAATCAGCCCCAGCATTTT. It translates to CASTRLINQPQHF.

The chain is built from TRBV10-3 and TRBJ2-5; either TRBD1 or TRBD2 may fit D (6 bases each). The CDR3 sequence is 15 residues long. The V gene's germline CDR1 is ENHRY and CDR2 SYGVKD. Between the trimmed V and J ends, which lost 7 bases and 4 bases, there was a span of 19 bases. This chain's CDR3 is CAIIRGGTRGETQYF. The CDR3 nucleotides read TGTGCCATCATCAGAGGGGGGACCCGTGGAGAGACCCAGTACTTC.

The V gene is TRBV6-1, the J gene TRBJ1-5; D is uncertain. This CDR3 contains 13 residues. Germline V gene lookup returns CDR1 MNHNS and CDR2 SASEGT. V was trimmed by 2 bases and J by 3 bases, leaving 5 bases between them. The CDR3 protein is CASSEQDNQPQHF. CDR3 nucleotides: TGTGCCAGCAGTGAACAGGACAATCAGCCCCAGCATTTT.

CDR3 sequence: CASRREGSTSGANVLTF. The CDR3 coding sequence is TGTGCCAGCAGAAGGGAGGGGTCCACCTCTGGGGCCAACGTCCTGACTTTC. The chain is built from TRBV2 and TRBJ2-6, with TRBD2 matching over 7 bases. CDR1 is SNHLY, CDR2 FYNNEI, per germline. The V and J ends lost 6 bases and 0 bases, in that order; junction bases with no gene match: 8. The CDR3 sequence is 17 residues long.

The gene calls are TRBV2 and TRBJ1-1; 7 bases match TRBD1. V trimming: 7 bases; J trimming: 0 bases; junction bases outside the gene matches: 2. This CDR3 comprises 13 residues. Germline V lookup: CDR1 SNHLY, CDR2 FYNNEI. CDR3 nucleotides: TGTGCCAGCACGGGACAGATGAACACTGAAGCTTTCTTT. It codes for CASTGQMNTEAFF.

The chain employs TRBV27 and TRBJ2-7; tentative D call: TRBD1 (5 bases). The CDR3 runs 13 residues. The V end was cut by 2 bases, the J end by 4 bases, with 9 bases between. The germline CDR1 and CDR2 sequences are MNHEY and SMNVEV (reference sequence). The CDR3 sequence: CASSLGAEYEQYF. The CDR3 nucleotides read TGTGCCAGCAGTTTAGGGGCAGAGTACGAGCAGTACTTC.

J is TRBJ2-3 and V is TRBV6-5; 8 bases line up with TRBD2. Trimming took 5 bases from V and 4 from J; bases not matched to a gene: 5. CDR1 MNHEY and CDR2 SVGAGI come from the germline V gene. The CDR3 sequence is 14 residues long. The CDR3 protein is CASSSGSGADTQYF. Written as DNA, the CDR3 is TGTGCCAGCAGTAGCGGGAGCGGGGCAGATACGCAGTATTTT.

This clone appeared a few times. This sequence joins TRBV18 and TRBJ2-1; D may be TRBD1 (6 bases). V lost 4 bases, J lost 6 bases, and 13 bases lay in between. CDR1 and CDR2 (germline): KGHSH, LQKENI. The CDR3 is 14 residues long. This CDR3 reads CASSLPGQINEQFF. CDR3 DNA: TGTGCCAGCTCACTTCCGGGACAAATCAATGAGCAGTTCTTC.